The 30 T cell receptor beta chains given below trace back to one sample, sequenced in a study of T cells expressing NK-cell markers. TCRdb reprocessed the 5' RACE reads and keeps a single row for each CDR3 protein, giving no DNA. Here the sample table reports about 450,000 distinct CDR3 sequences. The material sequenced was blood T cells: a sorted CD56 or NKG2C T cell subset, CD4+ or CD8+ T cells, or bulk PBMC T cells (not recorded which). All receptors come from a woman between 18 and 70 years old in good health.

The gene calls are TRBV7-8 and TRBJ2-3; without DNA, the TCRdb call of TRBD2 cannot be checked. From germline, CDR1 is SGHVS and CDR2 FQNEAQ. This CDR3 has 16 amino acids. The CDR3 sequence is CASSLLVAGGPDTQYF.

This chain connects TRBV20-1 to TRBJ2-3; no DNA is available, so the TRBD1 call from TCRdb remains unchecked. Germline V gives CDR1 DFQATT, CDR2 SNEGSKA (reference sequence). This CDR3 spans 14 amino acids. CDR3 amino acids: CSARPRGSLDTQYF.

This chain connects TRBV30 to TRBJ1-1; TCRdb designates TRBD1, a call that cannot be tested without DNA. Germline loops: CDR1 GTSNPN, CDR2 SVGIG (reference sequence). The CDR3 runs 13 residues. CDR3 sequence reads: CAWSGGWDTEAFF.

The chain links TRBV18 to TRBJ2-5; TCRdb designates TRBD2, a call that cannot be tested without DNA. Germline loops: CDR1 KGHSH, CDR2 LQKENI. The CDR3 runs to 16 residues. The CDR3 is CASSPTGWAADETQYF.

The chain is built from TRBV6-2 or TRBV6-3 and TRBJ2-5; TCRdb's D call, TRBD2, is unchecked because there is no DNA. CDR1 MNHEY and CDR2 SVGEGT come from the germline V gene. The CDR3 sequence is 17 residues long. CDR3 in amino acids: CASTPTSGLPIKETQYF.

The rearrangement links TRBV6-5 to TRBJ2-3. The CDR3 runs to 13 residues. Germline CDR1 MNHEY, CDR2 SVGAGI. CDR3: CASSYSRADTQYF.

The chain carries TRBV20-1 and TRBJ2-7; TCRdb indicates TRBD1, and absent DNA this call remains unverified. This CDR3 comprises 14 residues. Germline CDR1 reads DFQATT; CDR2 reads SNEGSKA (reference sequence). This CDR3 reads CSAKMRQGPYEQYF.

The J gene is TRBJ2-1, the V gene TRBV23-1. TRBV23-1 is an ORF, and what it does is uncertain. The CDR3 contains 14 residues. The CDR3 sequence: CASSQCGTCDEQFF.

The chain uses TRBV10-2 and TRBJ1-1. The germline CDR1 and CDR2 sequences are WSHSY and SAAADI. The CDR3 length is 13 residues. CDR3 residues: CASGGKGNTEAFF.

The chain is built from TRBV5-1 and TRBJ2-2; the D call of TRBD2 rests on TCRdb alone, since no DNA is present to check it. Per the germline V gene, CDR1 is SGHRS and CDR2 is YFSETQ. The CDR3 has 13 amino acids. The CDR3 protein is CASGLAVTGELFF.

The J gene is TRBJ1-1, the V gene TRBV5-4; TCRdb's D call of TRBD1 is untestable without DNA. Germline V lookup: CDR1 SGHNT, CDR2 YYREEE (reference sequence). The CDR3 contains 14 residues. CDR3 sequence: CASRGTAMNTEAFF. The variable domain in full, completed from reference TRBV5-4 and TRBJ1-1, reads ETGVTQSPTHLIKTRGQQVTLRCSSQSGHNTVSWYQQALGQGPQFIFQYYREEENGRGNFPPRFSGLQFPNYSSELNVNALELDDSALYLCASRGTAMNTEAFFGQGTRLTVV.

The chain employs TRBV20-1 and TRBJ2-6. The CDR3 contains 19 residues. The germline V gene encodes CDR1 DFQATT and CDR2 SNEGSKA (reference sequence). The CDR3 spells CSARDLDGSLRSGANVLTF.

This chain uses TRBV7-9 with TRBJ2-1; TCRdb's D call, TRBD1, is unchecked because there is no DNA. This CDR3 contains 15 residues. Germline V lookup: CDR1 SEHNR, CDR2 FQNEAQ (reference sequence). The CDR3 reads CASSLGQGLNNEQFF.

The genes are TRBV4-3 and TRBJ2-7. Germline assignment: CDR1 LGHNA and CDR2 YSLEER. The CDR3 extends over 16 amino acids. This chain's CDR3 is CASSQDWASGTPEQYF.

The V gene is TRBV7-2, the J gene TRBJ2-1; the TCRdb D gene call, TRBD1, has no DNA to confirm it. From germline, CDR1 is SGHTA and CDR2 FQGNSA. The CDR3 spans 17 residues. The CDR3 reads CASSSSRAARDLNEQFF.

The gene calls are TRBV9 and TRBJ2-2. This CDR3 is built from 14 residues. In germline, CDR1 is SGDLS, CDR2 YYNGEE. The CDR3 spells CASSVAEFTGELFF.

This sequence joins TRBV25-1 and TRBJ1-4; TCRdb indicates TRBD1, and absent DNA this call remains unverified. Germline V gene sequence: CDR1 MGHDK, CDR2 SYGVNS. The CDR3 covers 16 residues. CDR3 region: CASSGGRGRSGEKLFF. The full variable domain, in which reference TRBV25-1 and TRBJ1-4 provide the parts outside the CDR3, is EADIYQTPRYLVIGTGKKITLECSQTMGHDKMYWYQQDPGMELHLIHYSYGVNSTEKGDLSSESTVSRIRTEHFPLTLESARPSHTSQYLCASSGGRGRSGEKLFFGSGTQLSVL.

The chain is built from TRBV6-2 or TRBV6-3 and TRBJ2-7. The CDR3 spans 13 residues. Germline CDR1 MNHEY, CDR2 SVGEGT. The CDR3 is CASSYGRPYEQYF.

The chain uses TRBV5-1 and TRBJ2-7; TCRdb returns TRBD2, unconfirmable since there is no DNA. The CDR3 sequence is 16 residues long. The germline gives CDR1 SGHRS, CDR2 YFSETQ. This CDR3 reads CASSSGGTSGRYEQYF.

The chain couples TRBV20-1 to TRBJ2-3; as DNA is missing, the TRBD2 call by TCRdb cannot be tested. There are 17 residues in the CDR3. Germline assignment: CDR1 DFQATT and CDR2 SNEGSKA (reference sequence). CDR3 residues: CSASPRTSGGRTDTQYF.

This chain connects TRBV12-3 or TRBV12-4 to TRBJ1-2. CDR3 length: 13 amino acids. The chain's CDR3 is CASSSGALYGYTF.

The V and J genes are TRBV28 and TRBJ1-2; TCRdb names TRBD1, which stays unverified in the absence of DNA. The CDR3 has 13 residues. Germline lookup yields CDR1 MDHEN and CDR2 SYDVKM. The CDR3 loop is CALYSGQGDGYTF.

This CDR3 reads CASSPQGWRELNIQYF. The V and J genes are TRBV7-2 and TRBJ2-4; TCRdb's assignment of TRBD2 cannot be checked, as there is no DNA. CDR3 length equals 16 residues. CDR1 and CDR2 (germline): SGHTA, FQGNSA.

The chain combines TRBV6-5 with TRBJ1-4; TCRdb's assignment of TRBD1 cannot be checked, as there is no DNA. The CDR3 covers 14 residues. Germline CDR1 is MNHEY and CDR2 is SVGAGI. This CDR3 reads CASSYFGGSEKLFF.

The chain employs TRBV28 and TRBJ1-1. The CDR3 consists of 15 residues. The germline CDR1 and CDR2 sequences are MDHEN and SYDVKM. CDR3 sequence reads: CASRPPRSLNTEAFF.

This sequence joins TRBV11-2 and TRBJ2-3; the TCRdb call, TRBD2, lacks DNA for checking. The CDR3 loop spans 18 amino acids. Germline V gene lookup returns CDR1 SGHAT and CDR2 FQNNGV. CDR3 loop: CASSSPTMAGEPTDTQYF. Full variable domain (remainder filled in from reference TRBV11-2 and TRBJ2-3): EAGVAQSPRYKIIEKRQSVAFWCNPISGHATLYWYQQILGQGPKLLIQFQNNGVVDDSQLPKDRFSAERLKGVDSTLKIQPAKLEDSAVYLCASSSPTMAGEPTDTQYFGPGTRLTVL.

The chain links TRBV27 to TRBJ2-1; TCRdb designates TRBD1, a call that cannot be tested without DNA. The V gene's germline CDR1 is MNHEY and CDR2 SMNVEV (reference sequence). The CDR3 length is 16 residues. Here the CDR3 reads CASGPWAGQRGNEQFF.

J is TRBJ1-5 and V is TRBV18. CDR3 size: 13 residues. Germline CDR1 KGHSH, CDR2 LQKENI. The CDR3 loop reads CASSPLATQPQHF.

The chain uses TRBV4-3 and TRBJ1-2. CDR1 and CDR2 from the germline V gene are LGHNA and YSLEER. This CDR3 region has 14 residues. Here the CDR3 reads CASSQEQLDVLHTF.

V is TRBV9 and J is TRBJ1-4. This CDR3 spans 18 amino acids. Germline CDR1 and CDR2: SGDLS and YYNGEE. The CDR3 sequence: CASSDEAGGHSLNEKLFF.